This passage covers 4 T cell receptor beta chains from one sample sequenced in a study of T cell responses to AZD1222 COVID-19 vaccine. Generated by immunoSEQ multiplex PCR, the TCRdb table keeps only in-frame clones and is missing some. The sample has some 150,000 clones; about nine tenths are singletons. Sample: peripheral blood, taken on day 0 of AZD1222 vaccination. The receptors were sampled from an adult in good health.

CDR3 amino acids: CASSEGGRYEQFF. CDR3 DNA sequence: TGTGCCAGCAGTGAGGGGGGCCGCTATGAGCAGTTCTTC. This chain uses TRBV6-1 with TRBJ2-1; possibly TRBD1 or TRBD2 for D (6 bases each). In germline, CDR1 is MNHNS, CDR2 SASEGT. The CDR3 spans 13 residues. Trimming removed 3 bases from V and 8 bases from J, with 11 bases in between.

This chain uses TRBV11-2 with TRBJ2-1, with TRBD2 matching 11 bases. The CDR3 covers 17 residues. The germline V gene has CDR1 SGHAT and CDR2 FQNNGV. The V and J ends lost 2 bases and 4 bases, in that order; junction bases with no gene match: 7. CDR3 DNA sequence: TGTGCCAGCAGCTTAAACTTAGGGACTAGCGGTTACAATGAGCAGTTCTTC. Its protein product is CASSLNLGTSGYNEQFF.

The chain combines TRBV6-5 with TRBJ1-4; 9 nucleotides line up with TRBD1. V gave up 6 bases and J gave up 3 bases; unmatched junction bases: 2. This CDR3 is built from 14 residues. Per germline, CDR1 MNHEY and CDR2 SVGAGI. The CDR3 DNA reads TGTGCCAGCAGCCGGACAGGGGCTAATGAAAAACTGTTTTTT. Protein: CASSRTGANEKLFF.

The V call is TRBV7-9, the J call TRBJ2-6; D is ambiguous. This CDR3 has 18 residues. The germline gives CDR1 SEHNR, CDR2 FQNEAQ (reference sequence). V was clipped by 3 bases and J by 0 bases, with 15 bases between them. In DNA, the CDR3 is TGTGCCAGCAGCTTTATCGACCGAACTTTCTCTGGGGCCAACGTCCTGACTTTC. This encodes CASSFIDRTFSGANVLTF.